This is a list of T cell receptor beta chains from one sample in a study of blood T cell repertoires in COVID-19. Generated by immunoSEQ multiplex PCR, the TCRdb table keeps only in-frame clones and is missing some. The table shows 350,000 to 500,000 clones, with 88% occurring only once. Sample: PBMCs or T cells enriched from blood (not recorded which). The receptors shown here come from a woman aged 18-29 years who had been exposed to COVID-19. Both conserved end residues are part of each CDR3. D genes are given only for firm matches. Only part of the rows carry a size: once, few, many, or a class if the clone is expanded.

abundance: NA; v_gene: TRBV6-5; j_gene: TRBJ1-5; d_gene: TRBD1; CDR3aa: CASSGWDRVGQPQHF; CDR3nt: TGTGCCAGCAGCGGATGGGACAGGGTTGGGCAGCCCCAGCATTTT
abundance: NA; v_gene: TRBV6-5; j_gene: TRBJ1-1; d_gene: TRBD1; CDR3aa: CASREDRTSEAFF; CDR3nt: TGTGCCAGCAGGGAGGACAGGACGAGTGAAGCTTTCTTT
abundance: NA; v_gene: TRBV11-2; j_gene: TRBJ2-7; d_gene: TRBD1; CDR3aa: CASSLPRGQNYEQYF; CDR3nt: TGTGCCAGCAGCTTACCCCGGGGACAGAATTACGAGCAGTACTTC
abundance: NA; v_gene: TRBV6-5; j_gene: TRBJ1-1; d_gene: TRBD1; CDR3aa: CASIPTGASEAFF; CDR3nt: TGTGCCAGCATTCCAACAGGGGCGAGTGAAGCTTTCTTT
abundance: once; v_gene: TRBV12-3/TRBV12-4; j_gene: TRBJ2-5; d_gene: TRBD2; CDR3aa: CASSFRGGETQYF; CDR3nt: TGTGCCAGCAGTTTTCGGGGGGGAGAGACCCAGTACTTC
abundance: once; v_gene: TRBV6-4; j_gene: TRBJ2-2; d_gene: TRBD2; CDR3aa: CASSRGETGELFF; CDR3nt: TGTGCCAGCAGTCGGGGGGAAACCGGGGAGCTGTTTTTT
abundance: NA; v_gene: TRBV5-1; j_gene: TRBJ2-7; d_gene: TRBD2; CDR3aa: CASSLTQRGAHEQYF; CDR3nt: TGCGCCAGCAGCTTGACGCAGCGGGGGGCCCACGAGCAGTACTTC
abundance: NA; v_gene: TRBV7-9; j_gene: TRBJ2-1; d_gene: TRBD2; CDR3aa: CASSLTSGIINEQFF; CDR3nt: TGTGCCAGCAGCTTGACTAGCGGGATTATCAATGAGCAGTTCTTC
abundance: NA; v_gene: TRBV28; j_gene: TRBJ2-3; d_gene: TRBD2; CDR3aa: CASSFGTSAIPTQYF; CDR3nt: TGTGCCAGCAGTTTTGGGACTAGCGCGATCCCTACGCAGTATTTT
abundance: NA; v_gene: TRBV28; j_gene: TRBJ2-1; d_gene: TRBD1; CDR3aa: CASSPRTGVFF; CDR3nt: TGTGCCAGCAGTCCCCGGACAGGTGTATTCTTC
abundance: NA; v_gene: TRBV3-1/TRBV3-2; j_gene: TRBJ2-6; d_gene: NA; CDR3aa: CASSQRLQNWGANVLTF; CDR3nt: TGTGCCAGCAGCCAGAGACTACAGAATTGGGGGGCCAACGTCCTGACTTTC
abundance: NA; v_gene: TRBV7-8; j_gene: TRBJ2-7; d_gene: TRBD2; CDR3aa: CASSPKGLAVLRISYEQYF; CDR3nt: TGTGCCAGCAGCCCAAAAGGACTAGCGGTCCTGAGAATATCCTACGAGCAGTACTTC
abundance: NA; v_gene: TRBV7-9; j_gene: TRBJ1-4; d_gene: NA; CDR3aa: CASSSDSDEKLFF; CDR3nt: TGTGCCAGCAGCTCGGACAGCGATGAAAAACTGTTTTTT
abundance: once; v_gene: TRBV27; j_gene: TRBJ2-7; d_gene: NA; CDR3aa: CASNPSPGGSEQYF; CDR3nt: TGTGCCAGCAACCCGAGCCCCGGAGGCTCCGAGCAGTACTTC
abundance: NA; v_gene: TRBV7-9; j_gene: TRBJ1-2; d_gene: TRBD1; CDR3aa: CASSSKGWDSFGYTF; CDR3nt: TGTGCCAGCAGCTCAAAGGGCTGGGACAGTTTTGGCTACACCTTC
abundance: NA; v_gene: TRBV7-6; j_gene: TRBJ2-1; d_gene: NA; CDR3aa: CASSLGSGNEQFF; CDR3nt: TGTGCCAGCAGCTTAGGATCGGGGAATGAGCAGTTCTTC
abundance: NA; v_gene: TRBV11-2; j_gene: TRBJ1-1; d_gene: NA; CDR3aa: CASSLDGIIMNTEAFF; CDR3nt: TGTGCCAGCAGCCTAGACGGTATCATTATGAACACTGAAGCTTTCTTT
abundance: NA; v_gene: TRBV19; j_gene: TRBJ1-1; d_gene: NA; CDR3aa: CASSPGTLTEAFF; CDR3nt: TGTGCCAGTAGCCCCGGGACATTAACTGAAGCTTTCTTT
abundance: NA; v_gene: TRBV13; j_gene: TRBJ1-1; d_gene: NA; CDR3aa: CASSLDRGGRNTEAFF; CDR3nt: TGTGCCAGCAGCTTAGATAGGGGAGGTAGGAACACTGAAGCTTTCTTT
abundance: NA; v_gene: TRBV28; j_gene: TRBJ1-2; d_gene: TRBD1; CDR3aa: CASSQMTGTYGYTF; CDR3nt: TGTGCCAGCAGTCAGATGACAGGGACCTATGGCTACACCTTC
abundance: NA; v_gene: TRBV12-3/TRBV12-4; j_gene: TRBJ2-1; d_gene: NA; CDR3aa: CASSPGGEQFF; CDR3nt: TGTGCCAGCAGTCCCGGGGGTGAGCAGTTCTTC
abundance: NA; v_gene: TRBV11-2; j_gene: TRBJ1-3; d_gene: NA; CDR3aa: CASSLGGTGNTIYF; CDR3nt: TGTGCCAGCAGCTTAGGGGGCACCGGAAACACCATATATTTT
abundance: NA; v_gene: TRBV7-5; j_gene: TRBJ2-3; d_gene: NA; CDR3aa: CVRSLECLLNTDTQYF; CDR3nt: TGTGTCAGAAGCTTAGAGTGCCTACTCAACACAGATACGCAGTATTTT
abundance: NA; v_gene: TRBV30; j_gene: TRBJ2-3; d_gene: TRBD2; CDR3aa: CAWSVGARGGMDTQYF; CDR3nt: TGTGCCTGGAGTGTTGGGGCGCGGGGGGGCATGGATACGCAGTATTTT
abundance: NA; v_gene: TRBV28; j_gene: TRBJ2-7; d_gene: NA; CDR3aa: CASSFIYEQYF; CDR3nt: TGTGCCAGCAGTTTTATCTACGAGCAGTACTTC
abundance: few; v_gene: TRBV15; j_gene: TRBJ1-1; d_gene: TRBD1; CDR3aa: CATSRDVTGSTEAFF; CDR3nt: TGTGCCACCAGCAGAGATGTGACAGGGAGCACTGAAGCTTTCTTT
abundance: NA; v_gene: TRBV2; j_gene: TRBJ2-1; d_gene: TRBD2; CDR3aa: CASRARLAGQNEQFF; CDR3nt: TGTGCCAGCAGGGCCCGACTAGCGGGTCAGAATGAGCAGTTCTTC
abundance: NA; v_gene: TRBV2; j_gene: TRBJ1-6; d_gene: TRBD1; CDR3aa: CASSERDSAYNSPLHF; CDR3nt: TGTGCCAGCAGTGAAAGGGACAGCGCTTATAATTCACCCCTCCACTTT
abundance: once; v_gene: TRBV25-1; j_gene: TRBJ2-3; d_gene: TRBD2; CDR3aa: CASSEWASGDTQYF; CDR3nt: TGTGCCAGCAGTGAATGGGCTAGCGGAGATACGCAGTATTTT
abundance: NA; v_gene: TRBV3-1/TRBV3-2; j_gene: TRBJ1-2; d_gene: TRBD1; CDR3aa: CASSHLVTGGGNYGYTF; CDR3nt: TGTGCCAGCAGCCATTTAGTGACAGGGGGAGGAAACTATGGCTACACCTTC
abundance: NA; v_gene: TRBV12-5; j_gene: TRBJ2-2; d_gene: TRBD1; CDR3aa: CASGPDRVEELFF; CDR3nt: TGTGCTAGTGGTCCCGACAGGGTTGAGGAGCTGTTTTTT
abundance: NA; v_gene: TRBV24-1; j_gene: TRBJ1-6; d_gene: NA; CDR3aa: CATSDTVSNSPLHF; CDR3nt: TGTGCCACCAGTGACACGGTCTCAAATTCACCCCTCCACTTT
abundance: NA; v_gene: TRBV3-1/TRBV3-2; j_gene: TRBJ2-2; d_gene: TRBD1; CDR3aa: CASNPTGQGAAGELFF; CDR3nt: TGTGCCAGCAACCCAACTGGACAGGGGGCGGCCGGGGAGCTGTTTTTT
abundance: NA; v_gene: TRBV5-5; j_gene: TRBJ1-5; d_gene: TRBD1; CDR3aa: CASSWDRDQPQHF; CDR3nt: TGTGCCAGCAGTTGGGACAGGGACCAGCCCCAGCATTTT
abundance: NA; v_gene: TRBV28; j_gene: TRBJ1-2; d_gene: NA; CDR3aa: CASSTAERQRLGYTF; CDR3nt: TGTGCCAGCAGCACCGCAGAGAGACAGCGTTTGGGCTACACCTTC
abundance: few; v_gene: TRBV5-4; j_gene: TRBJ2-1; d_gene: NA; CDR3aa: CASSLELNPYNEQFF; CDR3nt: TGTGCCAGCAGCTTGGAACTAAACCCCTACAATGAGCAGTTCTTC
abundance: NA; v_gene: TRBV7-2; j_gene: TRBJ2-7; d_gene: TRBD1; CDR3aa: CASSRRAGQGAFEQYF; CDR3nt: TGTGCCAGCAGCAGAAGAGCGGGACAGGGGGCTTTCGAGCAGTACTTC
abundance: once; v_gene: TRBV4-2; j_gene: TRBJ1-2; d_gene: NA; CDR3aa: CASSQDRGSHYGYTF; CDR3nt: TGTGCCAGCAGCCAAGATAGGGGCTCTCACTATGGCTACACCTTC
abundance: few; v_gene: TRBV11-1; j_gene: TRBJ2-1; d_gene: TRBD1; CDR3aa: CASSQLQGWTNEQFF; CDR3nt: TGTGCCAGCAGCCAACTACAGGGGTGGACGAATGAGCAGTTCTTC
abundance: NA; v_gene: TRBV2; j_gene: TRBJ1-5; d_gene: NA; CDR3aa: CASSEALVTGSNQPQHF; CDR3nt: TGTGCCAGCAGTGAAGCGCTAGTGACTGGGAGCAATCAGCCCCAGCATTTT
abundance: NA; v_gene: TRBV4-3; j_gene: TRBJ1-2; d_gene: NA; CDR3aa: CASSQDLGGAVGYTF; CDR3nt: TGCGCCAGCAGCCAAGATCTTGGAGGGGCAGTGGGCTACACCTTC
abundance: NA; v_gene: TRBV27; j_gene: TRBJ2-7; d_gene: NA; CDR3aa: CASSFISAGEQYF; CDR3nt: TGTGCCAGCAGTTTTATTAGCGCTGGCGAGCAGTACTTC
abundance: NA; v_gene: TRBV3-1/TRBV3-2; j_gene: TRBJ2-5; d_gene: TRBD1; CDR3aa: CASSQSLDRGLGQETQYF; CDR3nt: TGTGCCAGCAGCCAATCCTTGGACAGGGGCTTAGGACAAGAGACCCAGTACTTC
abundance: NA; v_gene: TRBV28; j_gene: TRBJ2-7; d_gene: TRBD1; CDR3aa: CASSSSGTGSSEQYF; CDR3nt: TGTGCCAGCAGTTCCTCCGGGACAGGGTCTAGTGAGCAGTACTTC
abundance: NA; v_gene: TRBV2; j_gene: TRBJ2-2; d_gene: NA; CDR3aa: CASRGAAGMNTGELFF; CDR3nt: TGTGCCAGCAGGGGGGCAGCGGGGATGAACACCGGGGAGCTGTTTTTT
abundance: NA; v_gene: TRBV6-5; j_gene: TRBJ1-2; d_gene: TRBD1; CDR3aa: CASTGTAGYGYTF; CDR3nt: TGTGCCAGCACCGGGACAGCGGGCTATGGCTACACCTTC
abundance: NA; v_gene: TRBV7-2; j_gene: TRBJ1-3; d_gene: NA; CDR3aa: CASSPDPGQPSSGNTIYF; CDR3nt: TGTGCCAGCAGTCCCGACCCTGGACAGCCGAGCTCTGGAAACACCATATATTTT
abundance: once; v_gene: TRBV5-5; j_gene: TRBJ2-7; d_gene: NA; CDR3aa: CASSFTGGWNEQYF; CDR3nt: TGTGCCAGCAGCTTTACGGGGGGCTGGAACGAGCAGTACTTC
abundance: NA; v_gene: TRBV14; j_gene: TRBJ2-7; d_gene: TRBD1; CDR3aa: CASSQDTTRTGPSYEQYF; CDR3nt: TGTGCCAGCAGCCAAGACACAACTAGGACAGGGCCTTCCTACGAGCAGTACTTC